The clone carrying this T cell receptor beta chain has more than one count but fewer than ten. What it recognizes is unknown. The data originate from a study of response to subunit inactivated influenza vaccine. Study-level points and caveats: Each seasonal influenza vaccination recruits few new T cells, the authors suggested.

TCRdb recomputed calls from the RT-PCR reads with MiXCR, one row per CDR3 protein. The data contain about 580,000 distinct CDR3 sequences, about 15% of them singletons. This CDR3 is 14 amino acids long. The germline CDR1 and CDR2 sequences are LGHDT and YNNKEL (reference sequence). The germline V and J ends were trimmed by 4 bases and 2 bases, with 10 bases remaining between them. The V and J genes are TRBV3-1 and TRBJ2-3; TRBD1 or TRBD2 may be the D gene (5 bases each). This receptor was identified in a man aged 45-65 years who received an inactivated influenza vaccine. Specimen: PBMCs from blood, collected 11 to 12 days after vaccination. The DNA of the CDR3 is TGTGCCAGCAGCCCAGCAGGGACCACAGATACGCAGTATTTT. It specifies CASSPAGTTDTQYF.